This TCR beta chain was captured in a study of blood T cells in healthy people across ages. Study-wide results and caveats: Investigators treated diversity estimates from one million T cells as underestimates.

Each sample had at least 7 million PBMCs isolated. The use of a sample-barcoded 5' primer and a J-beta primer mix characterized a second PCR of roughly 6 to 11 cycles. Every molecule of cDNA carried a tag from a template-switch adaptor with 12 random nucleotides. TCRdb reanalysed the 5' RACE reads using MiXCR and keeps one entry per CDR3 protein. The sample lists over 1,300,000 distinct CDR3 sequences; approximately 59% were seen once. Trimming at V came to 2 bases and at J to 4 bases, leaving 8 bases not matched to a gene. The CDR3 is 16 residues long. From germline, CDR1 is MNHNS and CDR2 SASEGT. As regards this clonotype: Its antigen is as yet unknown.

The J gene is TRBJ2-1, the V gene TRBV6-1, with TRBD2 matching over 7 bases. The sequenced material came from blood. The TCR originated in a man between 18 and 29 years old in good health. The CDR3 is CASSEQAGRTYNEQFF. CDR3 in DNA: TGTGCCAGCAGTGAACAAGCGGGGCGGACTTACAATGAGCAGTTCTTC.